This record covers a single T cell receptor (beta chain). Its specificity is unknown. Time point here: week 47, end of study. The study gave 300 ug of mutant IDH1 20-mer peptide per vaccine dose, with topical imiquimod. Profiled with immunoSEQ multiplex PCR; TCRdb holds only in-frame clones, not every one. Of some 32,000 clones in the sample, roughly 89% were seen once. The data were taken from a study of a mutant IDH1 vaccine in newly diagnosed glioma. Study details: Patients began vaccination 4-6 weeks after radiotherapy alone, or with temozolomide cycles. Mean patient age was roughly 43 years; about 62% were male and about 38% female. Pretreatment consisted of radiotherapy, temozolomide, or both, with most receiving both.

General study points: Pseudoprogression appeared independent of alterations in top peripheral clonotypes.

The CDR3 covers 12 residues. V lost 6 bases to trimming and J lost 9 bases, with 12 bases between them. CDR1 SGHVS and CDR2 FQNEAQ come from the germline V gene. The chain links TRBV7-8 to TRBJ2-1; D uncertain. The starting material was PBMCs, obtained from a glioma patient whose treatment included an IDH1 peptide vaccine. This clonotype was obtained from a man aged 40-49 years with glioma. CDR3 bases: TGTGCCAGCAGTCCAAGTGTGGGTGAGCAGTTCTTC. This gives the protein CASSPSVGEQFF.